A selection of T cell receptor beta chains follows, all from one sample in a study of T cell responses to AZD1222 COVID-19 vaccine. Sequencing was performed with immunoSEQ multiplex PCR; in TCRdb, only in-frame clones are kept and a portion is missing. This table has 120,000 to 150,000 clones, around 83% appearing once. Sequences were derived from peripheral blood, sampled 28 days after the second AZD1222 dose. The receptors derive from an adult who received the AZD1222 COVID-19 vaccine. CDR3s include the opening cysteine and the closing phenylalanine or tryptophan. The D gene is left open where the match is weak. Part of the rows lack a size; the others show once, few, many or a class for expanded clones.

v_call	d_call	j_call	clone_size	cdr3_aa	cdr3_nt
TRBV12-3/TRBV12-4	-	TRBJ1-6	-	CASSFNRDSPLHF	TGTGCCAGCAGTTTCAACAGGGATTCACCCCTCCACTTT
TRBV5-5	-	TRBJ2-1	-	CASSFGTSSGDEQFF	TGTGCCAGCAGCTTTGGGACGTCCTCTGGGGATGAGCAGTTCTTC
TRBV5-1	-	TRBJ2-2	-	CASSLLPGAANTGELFF	TGCGCCAGCAGCTTGCTTCCGGGGGCAGCGAACACCGGGGAGCTGTTTTTT
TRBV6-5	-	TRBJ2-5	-	CATEELRGTQYF	TGTGCCACCGAGGAGCTCAGAGGGACCCAGTACTTC
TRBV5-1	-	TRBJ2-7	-	CASRAGPASYEQYF	TGCGCCAGCAGGGCCGGACCTGCCTCCTACGAGCAGTACTTC
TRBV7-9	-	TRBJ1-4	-	CASSPGPPTNEKLFF	TGTGCCAGCAGCCCGGGACCCCCAACTAATGAAAAACTGTTTTTT
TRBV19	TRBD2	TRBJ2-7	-	CASSITGGGYEQYF	TGTGCCAGTAGCATCACAGGCGGGGGCTACGAGCAGTACTTC
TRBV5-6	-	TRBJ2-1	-	CASSLVGLDPSYNEQFF	TGTGCCAGCAGCTTGGTGGGGCTAGACCCCTCCTACAATGAGCAGTTCTTC
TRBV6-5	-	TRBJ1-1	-	CASTPYRVGIEAFF	TGTGCCAGCACCCCGTACAGGGTGGGTATTGAAGCTTTCTTT
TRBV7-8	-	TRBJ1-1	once	CASTPDALRTEAFF	TGTGCCAGCACCCCAGACGCTTTGAGGACTGAAGCTTTCTTT
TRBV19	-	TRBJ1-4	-	CATSYGGANEKLFF	TGTGCCACTTCCTATGGGGGCGCTAATGAAAAACTGTTTTTT
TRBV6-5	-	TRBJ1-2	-	CASSISGAANYGYTF	TGTGCCAGCAGTATATCAGGGGCCGCTAACTATGGCTACACCTTC
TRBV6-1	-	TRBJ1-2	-	CASSEVGYGYTF	TGTGCCAGCAGTGAAGTCGGATATGGCTACACCTTC
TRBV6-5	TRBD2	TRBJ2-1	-	CASSRVAGVMAEQFF	TGTGCCAGCAGCCGAGTAGCGGGAGTTATGGCTGAGCAGTTCTTC
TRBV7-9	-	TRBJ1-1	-	CASSLWGKGTEAFF	TGTGCCAGCAGCTTATGGGGCAAAGGCACTGAAGCTTTCTTT
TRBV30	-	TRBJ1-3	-	CAWSRTTGNTIYF	TGTGCCTGGAGTCGGACGACTGGAAACACCATATATTTT
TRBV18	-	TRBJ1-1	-	CASSTTDSSMNTEAFF	TGTGCCAGCTCAACGACGGACAGTAGTATGAACACTGAAGCTTTCTTT
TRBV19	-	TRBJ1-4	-	CASSILRASTNEKLFF	TGTGCCAGTAGTATCCTCAGGGCCTCAACTAATGAAAAACTGTTTTTT
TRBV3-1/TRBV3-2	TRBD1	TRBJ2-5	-	CASSPTGPGETQYF	TGTGCCAGCAGCCCGACAGGGCCAGGGGAGACCCAGTACTTC
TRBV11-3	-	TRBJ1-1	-	CASSPGERAEAFF	TGTGCCAGCAGCCCTGGAGAAAGGGCTGAAGCTTTCTTT
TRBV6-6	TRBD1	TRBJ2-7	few	CASSSPDRGNYEQYF	TGTGCCAGCAGTTCACCCGACAGGGGAAACTACGAGCAGTACTTC
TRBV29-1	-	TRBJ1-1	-	CSVQLRDSGTEAFF	TGCAGCGTCCAATTACGAGACAGCGGCACTGAAGCTTTCTTT
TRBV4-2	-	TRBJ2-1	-	CASSQDRESDEQFF	TGTGCCAGCAGCCAAGATCGGGAGTCTGATGAGCAGTTCTTC
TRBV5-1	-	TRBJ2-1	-	CASSLAGAYNEQFF	TGCGCCAGCAGCTTGGCCGGGGCCTACAATGAGCAGTTCTTC
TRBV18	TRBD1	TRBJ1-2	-	CASSPQGAPNYGYTF	TGTGCCAGCTCACCTCAGGGGGCCCCGAACTATGGCTACACCTTC
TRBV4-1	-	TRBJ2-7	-	CASSHLGMVQYF	TGCGCCAGCAGCCATTTGGGAATGGTGCAGTACTTC
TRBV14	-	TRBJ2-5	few	CASSQMDFQETQYF	TGTGCCAGCAGCCAAATGGACTTCCAAGAGACCCAGTACTTC
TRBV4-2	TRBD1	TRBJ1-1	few	CASSHAGDRGVNTEAFF	TGTGCCAGCAGCCATGCCGGGGACAGGGGAGTGAACACTGAAGCTTTCTTT
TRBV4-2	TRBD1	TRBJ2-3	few	CASSQGSGQSTDTQYF	TGTGCCAGCAGCCAAGGGTCGGGACAGAGCACAGATACGCAGTATTTT
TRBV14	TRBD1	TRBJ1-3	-	CASSVTGGTGNTIYF	TGTGCCAGCAGCGTGACAGGGGGCACTGGAAACACCATATATTTT
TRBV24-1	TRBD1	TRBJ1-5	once	CATSVDRVDDQPQHF	TGTGCCACCAGTGTCGACAGGGTCGACGATCAGCCCCAGCATTTT
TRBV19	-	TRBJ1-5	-	CASSMMGGGGGPQHF	TGTGCCAGTAGTATGATGGGAGGAGGCGGTGGTCCCCAGCATTTT
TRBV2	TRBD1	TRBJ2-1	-	CASSGDRWDEQFF	TGTGCCAGCAGTGGGGACAGATGGGATGAGCAGTTCTTC
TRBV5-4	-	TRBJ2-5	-	CASSDRQFGETQYF	TGTGCCAGCAGCGACAGGCAGTTCGGTGAGACCCAGTACTTC
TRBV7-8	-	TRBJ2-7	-	CASSFGTYEQYF	TGTGCCAGCAGTTTCGGGACGTACGAGCAGTACTTC
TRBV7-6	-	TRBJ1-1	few	CASSLNQGTNTEAFF	TGTGCCAGCAGCTTAAACCAGGGTACGAACACTGAAGCTTTCTTT
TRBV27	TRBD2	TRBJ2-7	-	CASSWGTSGAGEQYF	TGTGCCAGCAGTTGGGGGACTAGCGGGGCCGGGGAGCAGTACTTC
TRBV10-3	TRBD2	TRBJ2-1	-	CAISGPARAGVSYNEQFF	TGTGCCATCAGTGGGCCGGCCAGGGCGGGAGTATCCTACAATGAGCAGTTCTTC
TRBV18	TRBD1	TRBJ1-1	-	CASSPLSTGVNTEAFF	TGTGCCAGCTCACCGCTTTCGACAGGGGTGAACACTGAAGCTTTCTTT
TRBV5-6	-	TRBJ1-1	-	CASSNWDTEAFF	TGTGCCAGCAGCAATTGGGACACTGAAGCTTTCTTT
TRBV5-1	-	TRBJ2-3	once	CASSFGGNTDTQYF	TGCGCCAGCAGCTTCGGCGGCAACACAGATACGCAGTATTTT
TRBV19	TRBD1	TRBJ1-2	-	CASRDRGYGYTF	TGTGCCAGCAGGGACAGGGGCTATGGCTACACCTTC
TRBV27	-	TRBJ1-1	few	CASRRVGGDTEAFF	TGTGCCAGCAGACGGGTCGGGGGGGACACTGAAGCTTTCTTT
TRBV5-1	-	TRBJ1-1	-	CASRLGATSNTEAFF	TGCGCCAGCAGATTAGGGGCCACTTCGAACACTGAAGCTTTCTTT
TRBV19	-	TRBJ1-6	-	CASSPSTGSSPLHF	TGTGCCAGTAGTCCCTCGACAGGTTCTTCACCCCTCCACTTT
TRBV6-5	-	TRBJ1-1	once	CASSYSRKNTEAFF	TGTGCCAGCAGTTACTCGAGGAAGAACACTGAAGCTTTCTTT
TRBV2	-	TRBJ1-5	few	CASSDMTGYNQPQHF	TGTGCCAGCAGTGACATGACTGGATACAATCAGCCCCAGCATTTT
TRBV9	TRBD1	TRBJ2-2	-	CASSVYGKPGQGRTGELFF	TGTGCCAGCAGCGTATACGGAAAACCGGGACAGGGTAGGACCGGGGAGCTGTTTTTT
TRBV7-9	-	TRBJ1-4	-	CASSLVSGRPTTNEKLFF	TGTGCCAGCAGCTTAGTAAGTGGCAGGCCGACAACTAATGAAAAACTGTTTTTT
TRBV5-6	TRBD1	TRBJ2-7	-	CASSFGTGTYEQYF	TGTGCCAGCAGCTTCGGGACAGGGACCTACGAGCAGTACTTC